What follows describes a single TCR beta chain. As yet, its antigen is unknown. This record comes from a study of CD8 T cells in ankylosing spondylitis. Molecular-barcoded quantitative 5'-RACE produced these TCR beta libraries. TCRdb analysed the 5' RACE reads with MiXCR anew, one entry per CDR3 protein. The sample shows roughly 140,000 distinct CDR3 sequences, around 43% of them seen only once. Study-wide results and limits: Some motif variants were previously reported in reactive arthritis synovial fluid and blood. Disease-linked clones reportedly showed significant enrichment in matched ankylosing spondylitis synovial fluid.

V gave up 2 bases and J gave up 0 bases, with 10 bases separating them. The germline V gene has CDR1 KGHSY and CDR2 FQNENV. The CDR3 consists of 15 residues. The clonotype originates from a male donor with ankylosing spondylitis. The sequencing sample was made of synovial fluid, either unsorted or a sorted T cell fraction (not recorded which). The chain combines TRBV16 with TRBJ1-1; no definite D call. As DNA, the CDR3 is TGTGCCAGCAGCCAAAATTGGGGTATGAACACTGAAGCTTTCTTT. As protein: CASSQNWGMNTEAFF.